These T cell receptor beta chains were read from a single sample in a study of blood T cells in healthy people across ages. TCRdb called the 5' RACE reads again in MiXCR, with one record for every CDR3 protein. The sample records 750,000 to 1,000,000 distinct CDR3 sequences, about 27% being singletons. The data were also submitted as part of a second study, on T cells of mothers and their children.

The source material was blood. These receptors were taken from a woman aged 40-49 years in good health. The CDR3 runs from the conserved cysteine through the conserved F or W. Fields, in order: J gene, clone size, V gene, D gene, CDR3 DNA, CDR3 protein. D genes are given only for firm matches. Some rows have no size entry. The others give once, few or many, or a class for an expanded clone.

TRBJ1-1,NA,TRBV30,NA,TGTGCCCGGAGTGTAACTTCTGAAGCTTTCTTT,CARSVTSEAFF
TRBJ2-4,many,TRBV28,TRBD2,TGTGCCAGCAGTTTTTTGGTAGCGGGGGCATTGAACATTCAGTACTTC,CASSFLVAGALNIQYF
TRBJ1-4,few,TRBV28,NA,TGTGCCAGCAGCCCCCCAGGGTACGAAAAACTGTTTTTT,CASSPPGYEKLFF
TRBJ2-1,NA,TRBV29-1,NA,TGCAGCGATAGACAGGTCGATAGCTCCTACAATGAGCAGTTCTTC,CSDRQVDSSYNEQFF
TRBJ1-1,NA,TRBV10-3,NA,TGTGCCATCAGTGACCCAGCAGCCTCACTCAACACTGAAGCTTTCTTT,CAISDPAASLNTEAFF
TRBJ1-5,NA,TRBV4-3,NA,TGCGCCAGCAGCCAAGAAGTCAGCAATCAGCCCCAGCATTTT,CASSQEVSNQPQHF
TRBJ2-2,few,TRBV5-4,NA,TGTGCCAGTACCCAACTCCAACAGGGTTACACCGGGGAGCTGTTTTTT,CASTQLQQGYTGELFF
TRBJ2-7,many,TRBV12-3/TRBV12-4,TRBD1,TGTGCCAGCAGTTTGAGGGGACAGGGGGCTGGTGAGCAGTACTTC,CASSLRGQGAGEQYF
TRBJ1-1,once,TRBV29-1,NA,TGCAGCGGACAGGACACTGTAGCTTTCTTT,CSGQDTVAFF
TRBJ2-5,many,TRBV28,TRBD1,TGTGCCAGCACTCCTTGGGGGGGGACAGGGGAAGAGACCCAGTACTTC,CASTPWGGTGEETQYF
TRBJ2-2,many,TRBV12-3/TRBV12-4,NA,TGTGCCAGCAGCTTACCATGGGGTAGGGGGGTTAGGACCGGGGAGCTGTTTTTT,CASSLPWGRGVRTGELFF
TRBJ2-6,NA,TRBV7-9,TRBD1,TGTGCCAGCAGCTTCGGGGACAGCTCGTCTGGGGCCAACGTCCTGACTTTC,CASSFGDSSSGANVLTF
TRBJ2-5,many,TRBV7-3,NA,TGTGCCAGCAGCTTCCGCTCTGGAGAGACCCAGTACTTC,CASSFRSGETQYF
TRBJ1-2,few,TRBV4-1,NA,TGCGCCAGCAGCCAAGAGAGCCCGATTGGCTACACCTTC,CASSQESPIGYTF
TRBJ1-3,NA,TRBV3-1,TRBD1,TGTGCCAGCAGGAGACAGGGGAGGGAAAACACCATATATTTT,CASRRQGRENTIYF
TRBJ2-5,few,TRBV12-3/TRBV12-4,TRBD2,TGTGCCAGCAGTTTGGTCGCGGGGGACCAAGAGACCCAGTACTTC,CASSLVAGDQETQYF
TRBJ2-4,NA,TRBV12-3/TRBV12-4,NA,TGTGCCAGCAGTTCGCGTACGAGACCCGGCAAAAACATTCAGTACTTC,CASSSRTRPGKNIQYF
TRBJ1-5,many,TRBV6-6,TRBD1,TGTGCCAGCAGGAACTTAGACAGGGGCAATCAGCCCCAGCATTTT,CASRNLDRGNQPQHF
TRBJ2-3,many,TRBV7-9,TRBD1,TGTGCCAGCAGCCCGGGACAGGGGAACACAGATACGCAGTATTTT,CASSPGQGNTDTQYF
TRBJ1-1,NA,TRBV5-6,TRBD1,TGTGCCAGCAGCTTGGATATTTTCGGACAGGGAGCCACTGAAGCTTTCTTT,CASSLDIFGQGATEAFF
TRBJ1-1,many,TRBV7-2,TRBD1,TGTGCCAGCAGCTTAGTAGGGACAGGGGGCAGAGGCACTGAAGCTTTCTTT,CASSLVGTGGRGTEAFF
TRBJ2-7,NA,TRBV29-1,NA,TGCAGCGTTTCGGTGGCGGGATCTTCCTACGAGCAGTACTTC,CSVSVAGSSYEQYF
TRBJ2-3,NA,TRBV3-1,TRBD2,TGTGCCAGCAGACTTAGCGGGTTGAAGAGGCAGTATTTT,CASRLSGLKRQYF
TRBJ2-7,few,TRBV18,TRBD1,TGTGCCAGCTCTTCCAACCAGGGGGATCACGAGCAGTACTTC,CASSSNQGDHEQYF
TRBJ1-1,NA,TRBV12-3/TRBV12-4,TRBD1,TGTGCCAGCAGTCCCGACAGGGGGCTTACTGAAGCTTTCTTT,CASSPDRGLTEAFF
TRBJ1-4,many,TRBV5-1,NA,TGCGCCAGCAGCCCGTACGGCGACAGTTATGAAAAACTGTTTTTT,CASSPYGDSYEKLFF
TRBJ2-7,many,TRBV11-2,NA,TGTGCCAGCAGCCCTCTGAGAGCGGGGACATCCTACGAGCAGTACTTC,CASSPLRAGTSYEQYF
TRBJ1-1,few,TRBV19,NA,TGTGCCAGTAGTATCGACGGTAAGAACACTGAAGCTTTCTTT,CASSIDGKNTEAFF
TRBJ1-2,many,TRBV20-1,NA,TGCAGTGCTAGAGACTCGACCGGGGCCAACTATGGCTACACCTTC,CSARDSTGANYGYTF
TRBJ2-1,NA,TRBV6-2/TRBV6-3,NA,TGTGCCAGCCGTCGGTCGGGGGCCGACAATGAGCAGTTCTTC,CASRRSGADNEQFF
TRBJ2-6,NA,TRBV28,TRBD1,TGTGCCAGCAGTTCATCCGGAAGACAGGGGGTCCTCTCTGGGGCCAACGTCCTGACTTTC,CASSSSGRQGVLSGANVLTF
TRBJ2-1,NA,TRBV7-2,TRBD1,TGTGCCAGCAGATCGGCCGGGACAGGCTATGAGCAGTTCTTC,CASRSAGTGYEQFF
TRBJ2-4,few,TRBV2,NA,TGTGCCAGCAGGGAATCGGCAGGGGCACCCTTAGCCAAAAACATTCAGTACTTC,CASRESAGAPLAKNIQYF
TRBJ2-5,NA,TRBV5-1,NA,TGCGCCAGCAGCCCAAGGCAGCCAGGAGAGACCCAGTACTTC,CASSPRQPGETQYF
TRBJ2-7,NA,TRBV9,TRBD1,TGTGCCAGCAACGGACGACAGGGTGGAAGAACCGAGGACTACGAGCAGTACTTC,CASNGRQGGRTEDYEQYF
TRBJ1-1,many,TRBV29-1,NA,TGCAGCGTACTAGGACAGATGAACACTGAAGCTTTCTTT,CSVLGQMNTEAFF
TRBJ1-2,few,TRBV20-1,NA,TGCAGTGCGTCCATCGGAGGGCGTCATGGCTACACCTTC,CSASIGGRHGYTF
TRBJ2-7,many,TRBV7-8,TRBD1,TGTGCCAGCAGCTCCGGGACAGGGTACTACGAGCAGTACTTC,CASSSGTGYYEQYF
TRBJ1-2,NA,TRBV24-1,TRBD1,TGTGCCACCAGTGATTTGGACAGGGGCTATGGCTACACCTTC,CATSDLDRGYGYTF
TRBJ2-1,NA,TRBV9,TRBD1,TGTGCCAGCGGCGTAGAGGGGACAGGGGGATGGGAGCAGTTCTTC,CASGVEGTGGWEQFF
TRBJ1-1,NA,TRBV12-3/TRBV12-4,NA,TGTGCCAGCAGTTTAGGGAGGATCAACACTGAAGCTTTCTTT,CASSLGRINTEAFF
TRBJ2-3,many,TRBV28,TRBD2,TGTGCCAGCACAGCGGGGGGCCCAGCTACGCAGTATTTT,CASTAGGPATQYF
TRBJ2-4,few,TRBV20-1,TRBD2,TGCAGTGCTAGGAAACCCGGGACTACAATATTGGTGCAGTACTTC,CSARKPGTTILVQYF
TRBJ2-3,many,TRBV28,TRBD1,TGTGCCAGCAGTTCGCTTAACAGGGGGCGAAGGAAGGGTACGCAGTATTTT,CASSSLNRGRRKGTQYF
TRBJ1-1,NA,TRBV5-1,NA,TGCGCCAGCAGCTTGGGGCAGGGAGGGAGGAACACTGAAGCTTTCTTT,CASSLGQGGRNTEAFF
TRBJ1-2,NA,TRBV28,NA,TGTGCCAGCACAAGACTAGCTAACTATGGCTACACCTTC,CASTRLANYGYTF
TRBJ1-5,many,TRBV6-4,NA,TGTGCCAGCAGTGACAGGGAGGGGCAGCCCCAGCATTTT,CASSDREGQPQHF
TRBJ2-6,NA,TRBV4-3,NA,TGCGCCAGCAGTCAAGATAAGGGCTCTGGGGCCAACGTCCTGACTTTC,CASSQDKGSGANVLTF
TRBJ2-5,NA,TRBV9,TRBD2,TGTGCCAGCAGCGTAGCTTGGTCTAGCGGAGAGACCCAGTACTTC,CASSVAWSSGETQYF
TRBJ2-1,once,TRBV20-1,TRBD2,TGCAGTGTTAGCGGGGGCCGATCCTACAATGAGCAGTTCTTC,CSVSGGRSYNEQFF
TRBJ1-1,NA,TRBV12-3/TRBV12-4,NA,TGTGCCAGCAGCACAGGGTTTTTGAACACTGAAGCTTTCTTT,CASSTGFLNTEAFF
TRBJ2-1,few,TRBV6-2/TRBV6-3,NA,TGTGCCAGCAGTTACTCCATCTTACGGGGGGCTAATGAGCAGTTCTTC,CASSYSILRGANEQFF
TRBJ2-1,NA,TRBV4-1,TRBD1,TGCGCCAGCAGCCCCTGGGACAGGGGATATGGCGATGAGCAGTTCTTC,CASSPWDRGYGDEQFF
TRBJ1-1,once,TRBV28,TRBD1,TGTGCCAGCAGTTCCCCTCGGGACAGGGGGGGGAACACTGAAGCTTTCTTT,CASSSPRDRGGNTEAFF
TRBJ1-5,many,TRBV20-1,NA,TGCAGTGCTAGATGGGATCAGCCCCAGCATTTT,CSARWDQPQHF
TRBJ2-2,few,TRBV20-1,NA,TGCAGTGCTAGGTCCGCGGGGATTACGAACACCGGGGAGCTGTTTTTT,CSARSAGITNTGELFF